The clone carrying this T cell receptor beta chain has a handful of counts. No antigen is known for it. Amplification of TCR beta CDR3 regions used RNA as the template. With the HTBI primer set, the TCR CDR3 went through a first round of RT-PCR. TCRdb re-called the multiplex PCR reads with MiXCR, one entry per CDR3 protein. The sample has under 30,000 distinct CDR3 sequences; around 54% are singletons. These data come from a study of T cells in Graves' hyperthyroidism and ophthalmopathy. Study-wide results and limits: Researchers found most expanded thyroid clonotypes above 0.001 in blood as well. With a median lead of about six months before onset, the model predicted ophthalmopathy.

The authors took PBMCs from 9.5 to 10 ml fresh peripheral blood. This CDR3 spans 14 amino acids. CDR1 and CDR2 (germline): DFQATT, SNEGSKA (reference sequence). Trimming pared 5 bases from V and 2 bases from J, leaving 16 bases between. The chain links TRBV20-1 to TRBJ2-7; D might be TRBD1 or TRBD2, each matching 6 bases. The origin of this receptor is a woman in her forties with Graves' hyperthyroidism that later progressed to Graves' ophthalmopathy. The specimen was blood. The CDR3 sequence: CSAETGDNTYEQYF. The CDR3 region has the DNA TGCAGTGCTGAAACGGGGGACAACACCTACGAGCAGTACTTC.